The next 29 T cell receptor beta chains were all read from a single sample in a study of cytomegalovirus exposure and HLA in healthy donors. Measured with immunoSEQ multiplex PCR; TCRdb has only the in-frame clones, and not every one. The sample shows 130,000 to 150,000 clones, 75% to 90% of them seen only once. The material sequenced was PBMCs. The source of these receptors is a woman aged 18-29 years in good health and CMV-seropositive.

The DNA of the CDR3 is TGTGCCAGCAGTAATCCGGGACAGGGTTTCTACGAGCAGTACTTC. Protein product: CASSNPGQGFYEQYF. The chain couples TRBV28 to TRBJ2-7; TRBD1 agrees at 9 bases. This CDR3 contains 15 residues. The trim removed 5 bases at V and 3 bases at J, leaving 8 bases unmatched. In germline, CDR1 is MDHEN, CDR2 SYDVKM.

V and J are TRBV5-6 and TRBJ1-1; no reliable D call. The CDR3 is 12 residues long. Trimming stripped 4 bases from V and 5 bases from J, with 9 bases between. Germline lookup yields CDR1 SGHDT and CDR2 YYEEEE. The CDR3 sequence: CASSDKWTEAFF. As DNA, the CDR3 is TGTGCCAGCAGCGACAAGTGGACTGAAGCTTTCTTT.

The CDR3 nucleotides read TGTGCCAGCAGCCTTGGGGGGACTAGGGCGAACACCGGGGAGCTGTTTTTT. Translated, it gives CASSLGGTRANTGELFF. V and J are TRBV7-8 and TRBJ2-2, with TRBD2 matching over 8 bases. V shed 5 bases, J shed 0 bases, and the junction held 8 bases outside the gene matches. The CDR3 has 17 residues. CDR1 is SGHVS and CDR2 is FQNEAQ in the germline V gene.

The chain couples TRBV5-4 to TRBJ2-1; 7 bases map to TRBD2. Germline assignment: CDR1 SGHNT and CDR2 YYREEE (reference sequence). V trimming: 2 bases; J trimming: 0 bases; junction bases outside the gene matches: 5. The CDR3 consists of 16 residues. In DNA, the CDR3 is TGTGCCAGCAGCTTACGGGCGGGGGACTCCTACAATGAGCAGTTCTTC. Protein: CASSLRAGDSYNEQFF.

In nucleotides, the CDR3 is TGTGCCATCAGGACCGGGACAGGGGGTTCGGGGGAGCTGTTTTTT. It is translated as CAIRTGTGGSGELFF. This chain uses TRBV10-3 with TRBJ2-2; 11 nucleotides align to TRBD1. This CDR3 comprises 15 residues. Germline V gene sequence: CDR1 ENHRY, CDR2 SYGVKD. V lost 6 bases to trimming and J lost 8 bases; unmatched junction nucleotides: 8.

This chain uses TRBV7-8 with TRBJ1-3, with D tentatively TRBD1 (6 bases). Trimming took 5 bases from V and 4 from J, leaving 12 bases between them. Germline-derived CDR1 and CDR2 are SGHVS and FQNEAQ. The CDR3 totals 14 residues. This chain's CDR3 is CASSNNRDGNTIYF. CDR3 sequence (DNA): TGTGCCAGCAGCAATAACAGGGACGGAAACACCATATATTTT.

This chain uses TRBV19 with TRBJ2-2, with 16 bases lining up with TRBD2. This CDR3 is built from 20 residues. Germline trimming cut 3 bases from V and 1 base from J; bases unmatched to any gene: 8. CDR1 and CDR2 from the germline V gene are LNHDA and SQIVND (reference sequence). The CDR3 DNA is TGTGCCAGTAGTATCCCGGGACTAGCGGGGGGGCCAGGGAACACCGGGGAGCTGTTTTTT. The encoded protein is CASSIPGLAGGPGNTGELFF.

The V call is TRBV28, the J call TRBJ2-3; 9 bases fit TRBD1. Trimming at V came to 6 bases and at J to 3 bases, leaving 7 bases not matched to a gene. Germline CDR1 is MDHEN and CDR2 is SYDVKM. CDR3 length: 15 amino acids. The chain's CDR3 is CASREPGQGTDTQYF. The CDR3 DNA reads as TGTGCCAGCAGAGAGCCGGGACAGGGAACAGATACGCAGTATTTT.

The CDR3 spells CASSQEDRRNEKLFF. Here the CDR3 DNA reads TGCGCCAGCAGCCAAGAAGACAGGCGTAATGAAAAACTGTTTTTT. This chain links TRBV4-1 with TRBJ1-4; a weak D match, TRBD1 (6 bases). Trimming shortened V by 0 bases and J by 4 bases, and 9 bases separated the two germline ends. Germline V CDR1 and CDR2: MGHRA, YSYEKL. This CDR3 contains 15 residues.

The chain is built from TRBV29-1 and TRBJ2-2; 8 nucleotides agree with TRBD1. The ends lost 6 bases at V and 4 bases at J; junction bases unmatched: 10. Germline V gene sequence: CDR1 SQVTM, CDR2 ANQGSEA. This CDR3 comprises 15 residues. CDR3 sequence reads: CSVSTGTGTTGELFF. In DNA form, the CDR3 reads TGCAGCGTCTCTACCGGGACAGGCACCACCGGGGAGCTGTTTTTT.

The V and J genes are TRBV18 and TRBJ1-2, with 7 bases that match TRBD1. The CDR3 totals 13 residues. V lost 6 bases, J lost 5 bases, and 6 bases stayed unmatched. In germline, CDR1 is KGHSH, CDR2 LQKENI. CDR3 sequence reads: CASSSGQLYGYTF. The CDR3 DNA sequence: TGTGCCAGCTCTTCGGGACAGCTATATGGCTACACCTTC. The full variable domain, with the rest looked up from reference TRBV18 and TRBJ1-2, is NAGVMQNPRHLVRRRGQEARLRCSPMKGHSHVYWYRQLPEEGLKFMVYLQKENIIDESGMPKERFSAEFPKEGPSILRIQQVVRGDSAAYFCASSSGQLYGYTFGSGTRLTVV.

There are a few counts of this clone. The rearrangement links TRBV4-1 to TRBJ2-6; D remains ambiguous. Germline loops: CDR1 MGHRA, CDR2 YSYEKL. V gave up 3 bases and J gave up 1 base, with 4 bases separating them. The CDR3 consists of 14 residues. In nucleotides, the CDR3 is TGCGCCAGCAGCCATAGTTCTGGGGCCAACGTCCTGACTTTC. Its translation: CASSHSSGANVLTF.

The chain joins TRBV30 to TRBJ1-1, with D perhaps TRBD1 (6 bases). This CDR3 has 15 residues. Germline CDR1 GTSNPN, CDR2 SVGIG (reference sequence). Trimming took off 5 bases at V and 0 bases at J, with 16 bases between the two ends. DNA for the CDR3: TGTGCCTGGTCGAGGCCCGGGACATTGAACACTGAAGCTTTCTTT. As protein: CAWSRPGTLNTEAFF.

The chain couples TRBV10-1 to TRBJ1-1; D is ambiguous. In germline, CDR1 is WNHNN, CDR2 SYGVQD (reference sequence). The CDR3 has 14 residues. Trimming stripped 5 bases from V and 5 bases from J, with 15 bases between. The CDR3 protein is CASSPALGRTEAFF. The CDR3 nucleotides are TGCGCCAGCAGTCCAGCCTTAGGGAGGACTGAAGCTTTCTTT.

J is TRBJ1-5 and V is TRBV5-6; 12 positions match TRBD1. Germline values: CDR1 SGHDT, CDR2 YYEEEE. The CDR3 has 16 amino acids. Unmatched junction bases numbered 6, after V lost 4 bases and J lost 4 bases. CDR3 amino acids: CASSRDRGRGNQPQHF. The DNA for the CDR3 is TGTGCCAGCAGCAGGGACAGGGGGCGCGGGAATCAGCCCCAGCATTTT.

The chain carries TRBV7-2 and TRBJ2-7; 8 nucleotides agree with TRBD2. There are 14 residues in the CDR3. Germline trimming cut 6 bases from V and 5 bases from J; bases unmatched to any gene: 9. Germline CDR1 SGHTA, CDR2 FQGNSA. CDR3 nucleotides: TGTGCCAGCAGGCCAACGGGGGGGCACGACGAGCAGTACTTC. Amino acids: CASRPTGGHDEQYF.

This chain links TRBV7-9 with TRBJ1-3; possible D gene TRBD1, 6 bases. The CDR3 covers 17 residues. CDR1 and CDR2 from the germline V gene are SEHNR and FQNEAQ (reference sequence). Deletions cut 6 bases from V and 0 bases from J, with 18 bases between. The CDR3, as DNA: TGTGCCAGCAGTCTCTTCTCCGGGACACTCTCTGGAAACACCATATATTTT. Amino acid sequence: CASSLFSGTLSGNTIYF.

The chain links TRBV7-9 to TRBJ1-2; TRBD1 matches at 10 bases. Per the germline V gene, CDR1 is SEHNR and CDR2 is FQNEAQ (reference sequence). V dropped 2 bases and J dropped 6; count of bases not matched to a gene: 3. This CDR3 has 14 amino acids. CDR3 DNA sequence: TGTGCCAGCAGCTTATCCGGGACAGGGGATGGCTACACCTTC. Translating gives CASSLSGTGDGYTF. The complete variable domain, with remaining parts taken from reference TRBV7-9 and TRBJ1-2, reads DTGVSQNPRHKITKRGQNVTFRCDPISEHNRLYWYRQTLGQGPEFLTYFQNEAQLEKSRLLSDRFSAERPKGSFSTLEIQRTEQGDSAMYLCASSLSGTGDGYTFGSGTRLTVV.

Many counts were recorded for this clone. The CDR3 loop reads CASSLPGGETDTQYF. CDR3 in DNA: TGTGCCAGTTCTCTCCCCGGGGGGGAAACAGATACGCAGTATTTT. The V gene is TRBV28, the J gene TRBJ2-3; 8 bases agree with TRBD2. V was clipped by 9 bases and J by 3 bases; unmatched bases: 11. CDR1 is MDHEN, CDR2 SYDVKM, per germline. The CDR3 contains 15 residues.

This sequence joins TRBV5-4 and TRBJ1-2; TRBD1 matches 9 bases. With 6 bases clipped from V and 4 bases from J, the junction kept 10 bases outside the gene matches. The CDR3 loop spans 15 amino acids. Germline CDR1 reads SGHNT; CDR2 reads YYREEE (reference sequence). CDR3 coding DNA: TGTGCCAGCACCTTAGGACAGGGGTGGGGCTATGGCTACACCTTC. Translation: CASTLGQGWGYGYTF. The entire variable domain, with the rest obtained from reference TRBV5-4 and TRBJ1-2, is as follows: ETGVTQSPTHLIKTRGQQVTLRCSSQSGHNTVSWYQQALGQGPQFIFQYYREEENGRGNFPPRFSGLQFPNYSSELNVNALELDDSALYLCASTLGQGWGYGYTFGSGTRLTVV.

The chain uses TRBV7-8 and TRBJ2-5, with D tentatively TRBD2 (6 bases). CDR3 size: 17 residues. The germline V gene encodes CDR1 SGHVS and CDR2 FQNEAQ. The ends were cut back, 5 bases at V and 5 bases at J, with 24 bases in the middle. CDR3 residues: CASSIGGGAKPRETQYF. The CDR3 bases are TGTGCCAGCAGCATAGGCGGCGGGGCAAAGCCGAGGGAGACCCAGTACTTC.

This clone was seen only once. The genes are TRBV7-9 and TRBJ1-3; D remains unclear. The CDR3 extends over 13 amino acids. Looked up from germline, CDR1 is SEHNR and CDR2 is FQNEAQ (reference sequence). Trimming stripped 6 bases from V and 1 base from J, with 7 bases between. CDR3: CASRQASGNTIYF. The CDR3 DNA reads TGTGCCAGCAGGCAAGCATCTGGAAACACCATATATTTT.

This chain connects TRBV27 to TRBJ2-3; a possible D gene is TRBD2 (6 bases). Germline values: CDR1 MNHEY, CDR2 SMNVEV (reference sequence). The CDR3 runs 15 residues. Trimming stripped 3 bases from V and 3 bases from J, with 13 bases between. The CDR3, as DNA: TGTGCCAGCAGTTTTCGCGCGGGGACGACAGATACGCAGTATTTT. Translation: CASSFRAGTTDTQYF.

The genes are TRBV6-1 and TRBJ2-7; D unclear. This CDR3 is built from 11 residues. The germline gives CDR1 MNHNS, CDR2 SASEGT. V lost 5 bases to trimming and J lost 2 bases, with 4 bases between them. The CDR3 sequence is CASSSTYEQYF. In DNA form, the CDR3 reads TGTGCCAGCAGTTCCACCTACGAGCAGTACTTC.

The CDR3, as DNA: TGTGCCAGCGCCACGACTAGCTTTTCGTTCTTC. Translation gives CASATTSFSFF. This chain joins TRBV6-1 and TRBJ2-1; 7 bases are shared with TRBD2. After removal of 8 bases from V and 15 bases from J, the junction contained 10 bases not matched to a gene. Germline V gives CDR1 MNHNS, CDR2 SASEGT. The CDR3 spans 11 residues.

This chain connects TRBV25-1 to TRBJ2-5, with a tentative D call TRBD2 (6 bases). Looked up from germline, CDR1 is MGHDK and CDR2 is SYGVNS. This CDR3 region has 16 residues. Trimming stripped 1 base from V and 4 bases from J, with 16 bases between. The CDR3 spells CASSESSGGFLETQYF. The CDR3 region has the DNA TGTGCCAGCAGTGAATCATCTGGGGGGTTCTTAGAGACCCAGTACTTC.

The CDR3 region is CASSFGGVETQYF. CDR3 in DNA: TGTGCCAGCAGTTTCGGGGGAGTAGAGACCCAGTACTTC. The V call is TRBV28, the J call TRBJ2-5; possibly TRBD2 for D (6 bases). Germline values: CDR1 MDHEN, CDR2 SYDVKM. Deletions cut 3 bases from V and 4 bases from J, with 9 bases between. The CDR3 is made up of 13 amino acids.

V gene TRBV28 combines with J gene TRBJ1-4, with 7 bases that match TRBD1. The CDR3 spans 16 residues. Germline CDR1 reads MDHEN; CDR2 reads SYDVKM. The junction had 19 bases not matched to a gene; V was cut back by 8 bases and J by 10 bases. The DNA for the CDR3 is TGTGCCAGCGGACGACAGGGACGAGGGCCCGACAGAAAACTGTTTTTT. Translation: CASGRQGRGPDRKLFF.

This CDR3 is CASSPRLAGTNEQFF. The DNA of the CDR3 is TGTGCCAGCAGCCCCCGCCTAGCGGGGACCAATGAGCAGTTCTTC. This sequence joins TRBV9 and TRBJ2-1, with 9 positions matching TRBD2. CDR1 is SGDLS, CDR2 YYNGEE, per germline. The CDR3 runs to 15 residues. Trimming removed 4 bases from V and 6 bases from J; junction bases left unmatched: 8.